Following are 9 T cell receptor beta chains from one sample sequenced in a study of pediatric ulcerative colitis. The repertoire was sequenced with immunoSEQ multiplex PCR; TCRdb's copy has only in-frame clones and lacks some. The sample consists of fewer than 45,000 clones, over 65% of them appearing once. Sample: blood. Source of these receptors: a girl between 10 and 17 years old with moderate ulcerative colitis.

As to this clone: With only one base between it and a far larger clone, this is likely a read error. The chain employs TRBV5-6 and TRBJ2-1, with 11 positions matching TRBD2. V shed 4 bases and J 4 bases; nucleotides not matched to a gene: 10. Germline V gene data show CDR1 as SGHDT and CDR2 as YYEEEE. This CDR3 spans 17 amino acids. The CDR3 sequence: CASSDSPLAGGYNEQFF. CDR3 coding DNA: TGTGCCAGCAGCGACAGCCCCCTAGCGGGAGGATACAATGAGCAGTTCTTC.

This clone appeared a few times. V is TRBV13 and J is TRBJ2-3; the D gene is possibly TRBD2 (6 bases). Germline V gene data show CDR1 as PRHDT and CDR2 as FYEKMQ (reference sequence). Trimming left V 6 bases short and J 2 bases short, with 12 bases between. This CDR3 spans 14 amino acids. The CDR3 sequence is CASRGLQITDTQYF. In DNA, the CDR3 is TGTGCCAGCAGGGGACTGCAGATCACAGATACGCAGTATTTT. The full variable domain, with the rest looked up from reference TRBV13 and TRBJ2-3, is AAGVIQSPRHLIKEKRETATLKCYPIPRHDTVYWYQQGPGQDPQFLISFYEKMQSDKGSIPDRFSAQQFSDYHSELNMSSLELGDSALYFCASRGLQITDTQYFGPGTRLTVL.

This clone showed up just a few times. In nucleotides, the CDR3 is TGTGCCAGCAGTCCAGACGGGAACACTGAAGCTTTCTTT. It yields the protein CASSPDGNTEAFF. The V gene is TRBV6-5, the J gene TRBJ1-1; no clear D. Per germline, CDR1 MNHEY and CDR2 SVGAGI. V gave up 5 bases and J gave up 1 base, with 8 bases separating them. The CDR3 runs 13 residues.

The J gene is TRBJ2-3, the V gene TRBV7-2; 7 bases are shared with TRBD2. CDR3 size: 16 residues. CDR1 and CDR2 from the germline V gene are SGHTA and FQGNSA. The junction had 10 bases not matched to a gene; V was cut back by 1 base and J by 6 bases. CDR3 DNA: TGTGCCAGCAGCTTAGATCGGGCGGGAGAGTGGGATACGCAGTATTTT. Protein product: CASSLDRAGEWDTQYF.

J is TRBJ1-4 and V is TRBV18; D gene uncertain. CDR3 length: 18 residues. Trimming removed 5 bases from V and 0 bases from J, with 19 bases in between. Germline CDR1 is KGHSH and CDR2 is LQKENI. The DNA for the CDR3 is TGTGCCAGCTCAACTTCCCATCCCCAGGATGCAACTAATGAAAAACTGTTTTTT. It encodes CASSTSHPQDATNEKLFF.

V and J are TRBV7-9 and TRBJ2-7; D may match TRBD1 or TRBD2 (5 bases each). This CDR3 contains 14 residues. V was shortened by 1 base and J by 3 bases, with 10 bases between the two germline ends. Germline V gene sequence: CDR1 SEHNR, CDR2 FQNEAQ (reference sequence). Here the CDR3 reads CASSLEGRDYEQYF. Here the CDR3 DNA reads TGTGCCAGCAGCTTAGAGGGACGGGACTACGAGCAGTACTTC.

V usage is TRBV12-5 and J usage is TRBJ1-6, with TRBD1 matching 7 bases. Trimming at V came to 2 bases and at J to 8 bases, leaving 15 bases not matched to a gene. Germline CDR1 and CDR2: LGHNT and FRNRAP. The CDR3 sequence is 18 residues long. CDR3 nucleotides: TGTGCTAGTGGTTTGAAGACAGGGCCGGGGGTCTCGTATTCACCCCTCCACTTT. Protein: CASGLKTGPGVSYSPLHF.

This chain joins TRBV6-5 and TRBJ1-4; D gene unclear. Germline V lookup: CDR1 MNHEY, CDR2 SVGAGI. The V and J ends lost 11 bases and 0 bases respectively, with 13 bases between them. This CDR3 comprises 14 residues. CDR3 residues: CACRHGATNEKLFF. CDR3 in DNA: TGTGCCTGCCGACACGGAGCAACTAATGAAAAACTGTTTTTT.

CDR3 in amino acids: CASSPLVSYEQYF. In nucleotides, the CDR3 is TGTGCCAGCTCACCCCTAGTATCCTACGAGCAGTACTTC. The chain employs TRBV18 and TRBJ2-7; no clear D. The V and J ends lost 3 bases and 1 base respectively, with 7 bases between them. CDR3 size: 13 residues. Looked up from germline, CDR1 is KGHSH and CDR2 is LQKENI. Full variable domain (missing parts from reference TRBV18 and TRBJ2-7): NAGVMQNPRHLVRRRGQEARLRCSPMKGHSHVYWYRQLPEEGLKFMVYLQKENIIDESGMPKERFSAEFPKEGPSILRIQQVVRGDSAAYFCASSPLVSYEQYFGPGTRLTVT.